This T cell receptor (beta chain) was profiled in a study of blood T cell repertoires in COVID-19 (dated by TCRdb to the early 2020s). As for the study more broadly: Samples from collaborators originated in the United States, Italy and Spain and spanned both the acute and convalescent phases of COVID-19. The material from the prospective study consisted of cDNA or gDNA derived from T cells, B-cell-depleted T cells, or PBMCs. Deeply sampled blood TCRbeta repertoires from subjects exposed to, actively infected with, or recovered from COVID-19 were included in the dataset. The repertoires were released in a freely available public database meant as a resource for research on the immune response to SARS-CoV-2. The samples were drawn from two sources: the first 160 participants of the ongoing ImmuneRACE study, and over 950 subjects contributed by 6 global collaborators. Nearly every sample came with metadata listing a de-identified subject ID, COVID-19 status, age in years and sex. Where available, HLA class I and class II types were obtained from metadata supplied by the sample provider rather than from assay-based typing.

TCRbeta CDR3 regions were amplified from genomic DNA by means of the immunoSEQ Assay, a bias-controlled multiplex PCR. From the authors' description of their analysis: Within the assay, amplification of reference gene primers was used to estimate how many nucleated cells each sample contained. Sequence reads were collapsed and filtered to measure the absolute abundance of every unique TCRbeta CDR3 rearrangement. For each sample, productive Simpson clonality was calculated as the square root of Simpson's diversity index over productive rearrangements. What TCRdb holds here is the immuneACCESS table cut down to in-frame rearrangements. Part of the clones is not present; checked against another copy, under half of the missing clones reflect an unresolved V gene, and the others are unexplained. The V and J calls and clone size are taken from that table; D and trimming were inferred from the DNA. In this sample the table shows approximately 300,000 clones, roughly 90% of which occur a single time. The ten biggest clones cover roughly 7% of the sample.

Broad study findings and their caveats: The amount of clinical and demographic metadata varied by source and participant and was provided uncurated.

As to this clone: This receptor's antigen is unknown. Nothing much larger sits one base from this clone, and base qualities are not available.

At one collaborating source in Seattle, patients were enrolled during active infection and were followed longitudinally through the course of disease. Whole blood was collected in K2EDTA tubes by collaborating institutions according to the institutions' own protocols. Collaborator samples were shipped for TCRbeta analysis as frozen whole blood, isolated PBMCs, or DNA extracted from either sample type. Relative to germline, V is missing 4 bases and J is missing 7 bases, with 6 bases of the junction outside any gene match. As encoded in the germline V gene, CDR1 is MGHDK while CDR2 is SYGVNS. The CDR3, cysteine through phenylalanine, is 14 amino acids long. Left in the record is the CDR3 DNA by itself, 42 bases read in frame from the first base.

This receptor chain uses TRBV25-1 and TRBJ1-2; TRBD1 matches 10 bases in the middle. The receptor was isolated from a woman in her twenties or thirties with COVID-19, enrolled during active disease. Sequenced material: peripheral blood. The DNA sequence is given as TGTGCCAGCAGTGCCGGGACAGGGGTCTTTGGCTACACCTTC. Its amino acids are CASSAGTGVFGYTF.